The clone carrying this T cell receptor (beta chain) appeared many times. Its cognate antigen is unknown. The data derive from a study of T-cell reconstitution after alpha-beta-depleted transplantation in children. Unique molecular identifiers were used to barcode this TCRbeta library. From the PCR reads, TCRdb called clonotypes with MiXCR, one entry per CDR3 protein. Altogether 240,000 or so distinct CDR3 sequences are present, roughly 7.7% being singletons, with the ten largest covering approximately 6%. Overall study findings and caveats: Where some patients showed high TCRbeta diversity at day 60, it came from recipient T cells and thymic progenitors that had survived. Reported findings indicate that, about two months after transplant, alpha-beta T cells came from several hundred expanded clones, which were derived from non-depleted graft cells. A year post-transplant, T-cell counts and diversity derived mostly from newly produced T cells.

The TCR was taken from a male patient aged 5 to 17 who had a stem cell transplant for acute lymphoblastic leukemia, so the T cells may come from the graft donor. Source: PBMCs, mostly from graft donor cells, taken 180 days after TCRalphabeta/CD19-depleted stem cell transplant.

The CDR3 DNA sequence: TGCGCCAGCAGCTTGCGGGGTGGGCTCCTGAACACTGAAGCTTTCTTT. Its protein product is CASSLRGGLLNTEAFF. V is TRBV5-1 and J is TRBJ1-1; D gene uncertain. The germline V gene encodes CDR1 SGHRS and CDR2 YFSETQ. This CDR3 contains 16 residues. Trimming left V 1 base short and J 0 bases short, with 13 bases between. Using reference TRBV5-1 and TRBJ1-1 for the parts outside the CDR3, the full variable domain is KAGVTQTPRYLIKTRGQQVTLSCSPISGHRSVSWYQQTPGQGLQFLFEYFSETQRNKGNFPGRFSGRQFSNSRSEMNVSTLELGDSALYLCASSLRGGLLNTEAFFGQGTRLTVV.